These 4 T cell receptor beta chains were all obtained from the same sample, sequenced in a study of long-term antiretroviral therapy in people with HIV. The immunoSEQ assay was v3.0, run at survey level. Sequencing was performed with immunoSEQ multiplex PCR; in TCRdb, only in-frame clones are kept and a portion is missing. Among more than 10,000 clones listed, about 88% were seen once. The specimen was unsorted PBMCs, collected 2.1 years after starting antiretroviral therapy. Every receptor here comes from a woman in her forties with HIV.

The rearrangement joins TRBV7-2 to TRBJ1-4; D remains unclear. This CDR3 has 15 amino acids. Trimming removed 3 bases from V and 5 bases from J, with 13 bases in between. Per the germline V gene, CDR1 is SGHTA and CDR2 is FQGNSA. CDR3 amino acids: CASSFGRAMNEKLFF. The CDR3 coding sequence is TGTGCCAGCAGCTTTGGGCGGGCGATGAATGAAAAACTGTTTTTT.

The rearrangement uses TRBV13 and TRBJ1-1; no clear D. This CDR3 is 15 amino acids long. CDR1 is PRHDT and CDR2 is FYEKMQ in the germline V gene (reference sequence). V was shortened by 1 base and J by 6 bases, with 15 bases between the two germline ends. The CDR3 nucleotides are TGTGCCAGCAGCTTAGATGGATTCAGGCGGGCTGAAGCTTTCTTT. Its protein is CASSLDGFRRAEAFF.

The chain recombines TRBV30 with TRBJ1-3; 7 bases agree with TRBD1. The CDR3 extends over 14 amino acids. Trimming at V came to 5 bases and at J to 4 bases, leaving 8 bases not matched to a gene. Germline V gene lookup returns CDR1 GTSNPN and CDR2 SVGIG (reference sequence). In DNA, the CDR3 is TGTGCCTGGCAGGGGGTAACTCGAGGAAACACCATATATTTT. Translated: CAWQGVTRGNTIYF. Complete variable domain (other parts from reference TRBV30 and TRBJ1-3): SQTIHQWPATLVQPVGSPLSLECTVEGTSNPNLYWYRQAAGRGLQLLFYSVGIGQISSEVPQNLSASRPQDRQFILSSKKLLLSDSGFYLCAWQGVTRGNTIYFGEGSWLTVV.

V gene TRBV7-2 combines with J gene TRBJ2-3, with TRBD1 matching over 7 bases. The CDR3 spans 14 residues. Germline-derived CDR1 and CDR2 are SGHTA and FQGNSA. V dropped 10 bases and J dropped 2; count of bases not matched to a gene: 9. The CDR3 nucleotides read TGTGCCATGTCGGCAGGGGGTTTCACAGATACGCAGTATTTT. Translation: CAMSAGGFTDTQYF. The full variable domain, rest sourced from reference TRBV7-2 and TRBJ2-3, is GAGVSQSPSNKVTEKGKDVELRCDPISGHTALYWYRQSLGQGLEFLIYFQGNSAPDKSGLPSDRFSAERTGGSVSTLTIQRTQQEDSAVYLCAMSAGGFTDTQYFGPGTRLTVL.